The entry below describes one TCR beta chain. Its antigen is still unknown. Study results and caveats: In terms of TCR gene usage, tumor memory CD4+ T cells clustered together with blood and lymph node memory CD4+ cells, as well as with lymph node naive CD4+ cells. Tumor Tregs overlapped most with tumor, then blood, naive CD4+ cells.

The memory fraction was CD4+CD45RO+CD25- cells. Constant-region reverse primers amplified full-length variable regions, followed by semi-nested Nested Universal Primer A PCR. TCRdb called the 5' RACE reads again in MiXCR, with one record for every CDR3 protein. The data show roughly 44,000 distinct CDR3 sequences, with 25% to 35% seen just once and about 3.9% held by the top ten. Trimming took 4 bases from V and 5 from J, leaving 9 bases between them. From germline, CDR1 is SGHTA and CDR2 FQGNSA. The CDR3 spans 13 residues. The source of this sequence is a female donor with breast cancer. The chain joins TRBV7-2 to TRBJ1-5; D is perhaps TRBD1 (5 bases). Specimen: memory CD4+ T cells sorted from a lymph node. Indicated subset: memory CD4+ T cells, CD4+CD45RO+CD25-. Here the CDR3 DNA reads TGTGCCAGCAGCTACACCAGGGATCAGCCCCAGCATTTT. Protein product: CASSYTRDQPQHF.